This T cell receptor beta chain stems from a study of CD8+CD57+ T cells in acquired aplastic anemia. Genomic DNA, serving as template, underwent TCR beta VDJ and CDR3 profiling. TCRdb re-called the reads through MiXCR, storing one row per CDR3 protein. The sample includes under 250,000 distinct CDR3 sequences, 65% of them seen just once. Overall study findings and caveats: Patients and healthy controls showed no significant CD8+ Simpson's diversity difference.

CDR1 and CDR2 (germline): SGHRS, YFSETQ. Trimming took 0 bases from V and 0 from J, leaving 19 bases between them. This CDR3 spans 18 amino acids. This clonotype was observed a handful of times. Its antigen is not known. Sequencing involved patients with CD8+CD57+ cell expansion previously shown by flow cytometry. Sampling of blood occurred while the patients had still received no therapy. The chain uses TRBV5-1 and TRBJ2-7; D call uncertain. Sequenced material: sorted CD4+, CD8+, or CD8+CD57+ T cells (not recorded which) from PBMCs. The receptor's source is a human donor with aplastic anemia. The CDR3 reads CASSLALVGPLDSYEQYF. CDR3 coding DNA: TGCGCCAGCAGCTTGGCCCTGGTCGGGCCCCTAGACTCCTACGAGCAGTACTTC.